This is a list of T cell receptor beta chains from one sample in a study of T-cell memory formation after mild COVID-19. Using its own MiXCR run on the 5' RACE reads, TCRdb lists one record per CDR3 protein. The data show some 65,000 distinct CDR3 sequences, approximately 15% seen once. The specimen sequenced was PBMCs or a T cell subset sorted from them (not recorded which). All receptors come from an adult woman who had mild COVID-19 (a few samples of this study predate the infection). Cell type and time point are not known. The CDR3 runs from the conserved cysteine through the conserved F or W. D genes are given only for firm matches. Only some rows state a clone size, as once, few, many or a class for expanded clones.

V gene	D gene	clone size	J gene	CDR3 protein	CDR3 DNA
TRBV4-2	.	few	TRBJ2-3	CASSQESGSTDTQYF	TGTGCCAGCAGCCAAGAAAGTGGCTCCACAGATACGCAGTATTTT
TRBV27	.	few	TRBJ2-3	CASSLSVARDTQYF	TGTGCCAGCAGTTTATCGGTGGCCAGGGATACGCAGTATTTT
TRBV7-9	.	.	TRBJ2-1	CASSRGNEQFF	TGTGCCAGCAGTAGGGGCAATGAGCAGTTCTTC
TRBV7-9	TRBD2	few	TRBJ2-3	CASSTTSGFTDTQYF	TGTGCCAGCAGCACGACTAGCGGATTCACAGATACGCAGTATTTT
TRBV3-1	.	.	TRBJ2-3	CASSQAPPPDTQYF	TGTGCCAGCAGCCAAGCACCCCCCCCGGATACGCAGTATTTT
TRBV20-1	TRBD2	.	TRBJ2-1	CSARDTSGLAGPYNEQFF	TGCAGTGCTAGAGACACCTCCGGACTAGCGGGCCCCTACAATGAGCAGTTCTTC
TRBV27	TRBD2	few	TRBJ2-2	CASSPWGTSGTGELFF	TGTGCCAGCAGTCCCTGGGGGACTAGCGGAACCGGGGAGCTGTTTTTT
TRBV4-1	.	few	TRBJ1-2	CASSHDSGIYGYTF	TGCGCCAGCAGCCACGACTCCGGGATCTATGGCTACACCTTC
TRBV27	.	few	TRBJ2-7	CASSPWDGSSYEQYF	TGTGCCAGCAGTCCCTGGGACGGGAGCTCCTACGAGCAGTACTTC
TRBV7-8	.	few	TRBJ2-1	CASSTRTDNEQFF	TGTGCCAGCAGCACACGGACAGACAATGAGCAGTTCTTC
TRBV3-1	.	few	TRBJ2-1	CASSQEAGGNEQFF	TGTGCCAGCAGCCAAGAGGCTGGGGGGAATGAGCAGTTCTTC
TRBV6-5	.	few	TRBJ2-1	CASSYSTREGVSSYNEQFF	TGTGCCAGCAGTTACTCGACCCGGGAAGGTGTGAGCTCCTACAATGAGCAGTTCTTC
TRBV7-6	TRBD2	few	TRBJ2-1	CASSPGTSYNEQFF	TGTGCCAGCAGCCCAGGGACTAGCTACAATGAGCAGTTCTTC
TRBV6-2/TRBV6-3	.	.	TRBJ1-2	CASYGDTGLRYTF	TGTGCCAGCTACGGCGATACAGGGTTACGCTACACCTTC